A selection of T cell receptor beta chains follows, all from one sample in a study of long-term antiretroviral therapy in people with HIV. Sequencing used immunoSEQ multiplex PCR; TCRdb keeps in-frame clones, though not all of them. The sample lists about 16,000 clones; just over 85% were seen once. The sequences come from unsorted PBMCs, collected 2.2 to 2.4 years before starting antiretroviral therapy. The receptors here all came from a young woman with HIV. CDR3s include the opening cysteine and the closing phenylalanine or tryptophan. D genes are given only for firm matches. Clone size, where shown, is once, few, many, or a class for clones that have expanded.

18	TRBV7-9	TRBD1	TRBJ1-3	-	CASSLAMTGPSSGNTIYF	TGTGCCAGCAGCTTAGCCATGACAGGGCCTAGCTCTGGAAACACCATATATTTT
17	TRBV19	-	TRBJ1-2	-	CASSMSREWVSNYGYTF	TGTGCCAGTAGTATGAGCAGGGAGTGGGTTTCTAACTATGGCTACACCTTC
15	TRBV9	-	TRBJ2-2	-	CASSQSGGHTGELFF	TGTGCCAGCAGCCAAAGTGGGGGGCACACCGGGGAGCTGTTTTTT
15	TRBV7-9	TRBD2	TRBJ2-5	-	CASSLPRGDQETQYF	TGTGCCAGCAGCTTACCCCGGGGGGATCAAGAGACCCAGTACTTC
13	TRBV5-1	-	TRBJ1-2	-	CASSFDRDHGYTF	TGCGCCAGCAGCTTCGATAGGGACCATGGCTACACCTTC
11	TRBV30	-	TRBJ1-3	-	CAWSSRNTIYF	TGTGCCTGGAGTTCCCGAAACACCATATATTTT
14	TRBV19	-	TRBJ1-6	medium-sized	CASSKTDISSPLHF	TGTGCCAGTAGTAAAACGGACATTAGTTCACCCCTCCACTTT
15	TRBV19	-	TRBJ1-3	-	CASSIGQDSGNTIYF	TGTGCCAGTAGTATAGGACAGGACTCTGGAAACACCATATATTTT
13	TRBV30	-	TRBJ1-6	few	CAWSAERSSPLHF	TGTGCCTGGAGTGCGGAACGAAGTTCACCCCTCCACTTT
13	TRBV6-5	-	TRBJ2-5	once	CASKLGQQETQYF	TGTGCCAGCAAACTGGGGCAGCAGGAGACCCAGTACTTC
16	TRBV4-1	TRBD2	TRBJ2-1	-	CASSLLAGGPFDEQFF	TGCGCCAGCAGCCTACTAGCGGGGGGGCCTTTCGATGAGCAGTTCTTC
15	TRBV5-5	-	TRBJ2-5	-	CASRSLWAGAETQYF	TGTGCCAGCAGATCTCTATGGGCGGGGGCAGAGACCCAGTACTTC
15	TRBV5-1	-	TRBJ1-2	few	CASSLEPDLGYGYTF	TGCGCCAGCAGCTTGGAGCCCGATCTTGGCTATGGCTACACCTTC
17	TRBV7-9	-	TRBJ2-1	-	CASSLKVSGYGANEQFF	TGTGCCAGCAGCTTAAAGGTTTCGGGTTATGGGGCAAATGAGCAGTTCTTC
12	TRBV29-1	-	TRBJ2-1	once	CSVGHDINEQFF	TGCAGCGTTGGGCACGACATCAATGAGCAGTTCTTC
15	TRBV7-9	-	TRBJ2-3	-	CASSSRAGPTDTQYF	TGTGCCAGCAGCTCACGCGCGGGGCCCACAGATACGCAGTATTTT
15	TRBV5-1	TRBD2	TRBJ2-1	-	CASSTGGASYNEQFF	TGCGCCAGCAGCACCGGGGGGGCTTCCTACAATGAGCAGTTCTTC
13	TRBV7-3	TRBD1	TRBJ1-2	few	CASSSQGDGGYTF	TGTGCCAGCAGCTCACAGGGGGACGGAGGCTACACCTTC
14	TRBV2	-	TRBJ1-1	-	CASLPGQGNTEAFF	TGTGCCAGCCTTCCGGGACAAGGGAACACTGAAGCTTTCTTT
12	TRBV27	-	TRBJ2-1	-	CASSRPYNEQFF	TGTGCCAGCAGTAGGCCCTACAATGAGCAGTTCTTC
15	TRBV6-5	-	TRBJ2-7	few	CASSYSNTLSYEQYF	TGTGCCAGCAGTTACTCGAACACACTTTCCTACGAGCAGTACTTC
14	TRBV19	TRBD1	TRBJ2-7	-	CASSIGTGSYEQYF	TGTGCCAGTAGTATTGGGACAGGGTCCTACGAGCAGTACTTC
15	TRBV11-2	-	TRBJ2-5	once	CASSRLEGIAETQYF	TGTGCCAGCAGCCGCTTAGAGGGGATAGCGGAGACCCAGTACTTC
14	TRBV19	TRBD1	TRBJ1-1	-	CASRDRIGNTEAFF	TGTGCCAGTAGGGACAGGATCGGAAACACTGAAGCTTTCTTT
14	TRBV7-9	-	TRBJ2-7	-	CASTPDTVTYEQYF	TGTGCCAGCACCCCGGACACCGTCACCTACGAGCAGTACTTC
15	TRBV6-6	TRBD1	TRBJ2-7	-	CASSYKGAGSYEQYF	TGTGCCAGCAGTTACAAGGGGGCAGGCTCCTACGAGCAGTACTTC
13	TRBV30	-	TRBJ1-2	-	CAWSVQGEWGYTF	TGTGCCTGGAGTGTCCAGGGAGAGTGGGGCTACACCTTC
16	TRBV11-2	-	TRBJ2-1	-	CASSLDSTNQNNEQFF	TGTGCCAGCAGCTTGGACAGCACGAATCAAAACAATGAGCAGTTCTTC
15	TRBV6-5	-	TRBJ2-7	-	CASSSDDSVNYEQYF	TGTGCCAGCAGTTCAGACGACAGCGTCAACTACGAGCAGTACTTC
17	TRBV30	TRBD1	TRBJ1-1	-	CAWNRDRVVGERTEAFF	TGTGCCTGGAATAGGGACAGGGTGGTGGGCGAAAGGACTGAAGCTTTCTTT
14	TRBV5-4	-	TRBJ1-6	-	CASSLDGSNSPLHF	TGTGCCAGCAGCTTAGACGGGTCTAATTCACCCCTCCACTTT
15	TRBV2	TRBD2	TRBJ2-3	-	CASSPSGGRTDTQYF	TGTGCCAGCAGCCCTAGCGGGGGGCGCACAGATACGCAGTATTTT
15	TRBV30	TRBD2	TRBJ2-3	once	CAWSSLAGFGDTQYF	TGTGCCTGGAGTTCGTTAGCGGGGTTCGGAGATACGCAGTATTTT
15	TRBV2	-	TRBJ1-4	-	CASSSPVAANEKLFF	TGTGCCAGCAGTTCCCCCGTGGCGGCTAATGAAAAACTGTTTTTT
14	TRBV2	TRBD1	TRBJ1-2	-	CASSFDRANYGYTF	TGTGCCAGCAGCTTCGACAGGGCAAACTATGGCTACACCTTC
16	TRBV14	-	TRBJ1-1	-	CASSPNSRSRNTEAFF	TGTGCCAGCAGCCCGAACAGCCGCTCGAGGAACACTGAAGCTTTCTTT
14	TRBV10-3	TRBD1	TRBJ2-3	few	CATEPGQGANTQYF	TGTGCCACCGAACCGGGACAGGGGGCGAATACGCAGTATTTT
14	TRBV4-1	TRBD1	TRBJ1-4	-	CASSQETGREKLFF	TGCGCCAGCAGCCAAGAGACAGGGCGAGAAAAACTGTTTTTT
14	TRBV9	-	TRBJ2-1	-	CASSVHGSDNEQFF	TGTGCCAGCAGCGTACACGGGTCCGACAATGAGCAGTTCTTC
16	TRBV30	-	TRBJ2-5	-	CAWSVLAPQVQETQYF	TGTGCCTGGAGTGTACTTGCGCCGCAGGTTCAAGAGACCCAGTACTTC
15	TRBV1	-	TRBJ1-2	-	CTSPAGDRTNYGYTF	TGCACCAGTCCGGCCGGGGACAGGACTAACTATGGCTACACCTTC
14	TRBV19	TRBD1	TRBJ1-6	-	CATRDRQNNSPLHF	TGTGCCACACGGGACAGGCAGAACAATTCACCCCTCCACTTT
15	TRBV7-9	TRBD1	TRBJ1-4	-	CASSSLGQGFEKLFF	TGTGCCAGCAGCTCGTTGGGACAGGGGTTTGAAAAACTGTTTTTT
17	TRBV27	TRBD1	TRBJ2-2	-	CASTPGPGGALGGELFF	TGTGCCAGCACCCCCGGGCCAGGGGGCGCCTTGGGCGGGGAGCTGTTTTTT
15	TRBV7-2	TRBD1	TRBJ2-7	-	CASNPGQSSSYEQYF	TGTGCCAGCAACCCGGGACAGTCGAGCTCCTACGAGCAGTACTTC
15	TRBV5-1	TRBD1	TRBJ2-5	-	CASSRTTGQGETQYF	TGCGCCAGCAGCCGGACCACGGGACAGGGCGAGACCCAGTACTTC
15	TRBV5-1	-	TRBJ1-1	-	CASSLGTGMNTEAFF	TGCGCCAGCAGCTTGGGTACGGGAATGAACACTGAAGCTTTCTTT
14	TRBV19	TRBD1	TRBJ1-1	-	CASSKGQGFTEAFF	TGTGCCAGTAGTAAGGGACAGGGGTTCACTGAAGCTTTCTTT
16	TRBV30	-	TRBJ2-5	-	CASTGGVGGYRETQYF	TGTGCCTCAACCGGAGGGGTAGGGGGCTATCGAGAGACCCAGTACTTC
15	TRBV7-3	TRBD1	TRBJ2-7	-	CASSQGQGDTSEQYF	TGCGCCAGCAGCCAAGGACAGGGGGATACTAGCGAGCAGTACTTC
16	TRBV7-2	TRBD2	TRBJ2-3	-	CASSQRLAGGLDTQYF	TGTGCCAGCAGCCAGAGACTAGCGGGGGGCCTAGATACGCAGTATTTT
15	TRBV19	-	TRBJ1-5	-	CASSIGVTLNQPQHF	TGTGCCAGTAGTATAGGAGTTACTCTTAATCAGCCCCAGCATTTT
16	TRBV6-1	TRBD1	TRBJ1-2	-	CASSDIRGQGNYGYTF	TGTGCCAGCAGTGATATCCGGGGACAGGGGAATTATGGCTACACCTTC
15	TRBV5-8	TRBD1	TRBJ1-1	-	CASSLEGGAGTEAFF	TGTGCCAGCAGCTTGGAAGGGGGCGCGGGCACTGAAGCTTTCTTT
15	TRBV5-4	-	TRBJ1-2	-	CASSLGPDEGYGYTF	TGTGCCAGCAGCTTGGGACCGGACGAAGGCTATGGCTACACCTTC
16	TRBV14	TRBD1	TRBJ1-4	-	CASSPRQGEIGEKLFF	TGTGCCAGCAGCCCGCGACAGGGGGAGATTGGTGAAAAACTGTTTTTT
15	TRBV4-3	-	TRBJ2-1	medium-sized	CASSQERGYSNEQFF	TGCGCCAGCAGCCAAGAGCGTGGCTACTCCAATGAGCAGTTCTTC